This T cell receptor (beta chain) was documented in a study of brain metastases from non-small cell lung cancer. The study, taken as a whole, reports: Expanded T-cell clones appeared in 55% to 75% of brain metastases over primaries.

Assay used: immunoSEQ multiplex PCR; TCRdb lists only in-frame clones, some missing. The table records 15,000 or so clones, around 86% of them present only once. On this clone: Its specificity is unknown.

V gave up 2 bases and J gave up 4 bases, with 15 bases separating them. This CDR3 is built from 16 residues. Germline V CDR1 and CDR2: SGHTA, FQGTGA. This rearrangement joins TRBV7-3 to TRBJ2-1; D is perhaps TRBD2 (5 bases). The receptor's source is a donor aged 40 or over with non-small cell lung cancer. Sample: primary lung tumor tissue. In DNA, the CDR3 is TGTGCCAGCAGCTTATTACGAGGGTTACCTTACAATGAGCAGTTCTTC. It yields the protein CASSLLRGLPYNEQFF. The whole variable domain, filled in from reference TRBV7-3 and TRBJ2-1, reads GAGVSQTPSNKVTEKGKYVELRCDPISGHTALYWYRQSLGQGPEFLIYFQGTGAADDSGLPNDRFFAVRPEGSVSTLKIQRTERGDSAVYLCASSLLRGLPYNEQFFGPGTRLTVL.